The clone carrying this T cell receptor beta chain was seen only a few times. Here immunoSEQ multiplex PCR was the method, and the copy in TCRdb shows in-frame clones only, minus some. The repertoire holds some 100,000 clones, roughly 60% seen once, with 37% in the top ten. Between the trimmed V and J ends, which lost 4 bases and 0 bases, there was a span of 10 bases. The V gene's germline CDR1 is LNHDA and CDR2 SQIVND (reference sequence). This CDR3 has 15 residues. This entry belongs to a study of cytotoxic CD8 clonotypes in ibrutinib-treated CLL. Study in general: The group held 11 relapsed/refractory and roughly 15 treatment-naive patients, with 17 IGHV unmutated.

Sample: PBMCs, taken after 24 months of ibrutinib treatment. This TCR was sampled from a human donor with chronic lymphocytic leukemia. The chain joins TRBV19 to TRBJ2-1, with D hard to call. DNA of the CDR3: TGTGCCAGTAGTACTTACAGTAGCTCCTACAATGAGCAGTTCTTC. Residues: CASSTYSSSYNEQFF.